The present entry profiles one T cell receptor (beta chain) with its context. The data originate from a study of blood T cell repertoires in COVID-19. Study details: Researchers got acute and convalescent COVID-19 samples from the United States, Italy and Spain. From T cells, B-cell-depleted T cells, or PBMCs came the material, which was cDNA or gDNA.

Data came from immunoSEQ multiplex PCR; TCRdb stores just in-frame clones and leaves some out. The sample contains roughly 410,000 clones, 70% to 90% of which appear only once. Patients in Seattle were enrolled during active infection, then followed longitudinally. The CDR3 extends over 15 amino acids. The ends lost 4 bases at V and 5 bases at J; junction bases unmatched: 6. The V gene's germline CDR1 is MRHNA and CDR2 SNTAGT. The receptor comes from a woman aged 55-75 years with COVID-19, enrolled during active disease. The sequencing sample was made of peripheral blood. This rearrangement joins TRBV6-4 to TRBJ2-3; 10 nucleotides agree with TRBD2. In DNA form, the CDR3 reads TGTGCCAGCAGTGTGAGCGGGGGGGCCGTAGATACGCAGTATTTT. Its translation: CASSVSGGAVDTQYF.